This TCR beta chain is drawn from a study of cytomegalovirus exposure and HLA in healthy donors. V shed 3 bases and J 9 bases; nucleotides not matched to a gene: 7. The CDR3 runs to 15 residues. Germline V lookup: CDR1 SGDLS, CDR2 YYNGEE. Use of 60 Vbeta and 13 Jbeta primers characterized the PCR. Sequencing was performed with immunoSEQ multiplex PCR; in TCRdb, only in-frame clones are kept and a portion is missing. The table records 170,000 or so clones, nearly 80% of them present only once. Study-level results: A later analysis associated 15,000 or so TCR beta sequences with HLA alleles at a 0.05 false discovery rate. It was 150 to 200 TCR beta chains that were listed as cytomegalovirus-associated. According to a later analysis, most TCR beta chains associated with CMV appeared HLA-restricted.

Details on this clone: The antigen is undetermined.

The sequenced sample consisted of PBMCs. The receptor was isolated from a woman between 35 and 50 years old in good health and CMV-seronegative. The rearrangement links TRBV9 to TRBJ1-6; 9 bases fit TRBD1. The CDR3 sequence is CASSDFGTGISPLHF. CDR3 bases: TGTGCCAGCAGCGACTTCGGGACAGGGATTTCACCCCTCCACTTT.